The rows below give T cell receptor beta chains drawn from one sample of a study of CD8+CD57+ T cells in acquired aplastic anemia. MiXCR was run by TCRdb on the reads, yielding one entry per CDR3 protein. Of around 64,000 distinct CDR3 sequences in the sample, about 50% were seen once. Sequenced material: sorted CD4+, CD8+, or CD8+CD57+ T cells (not recorded which) from PBMCs. Receptors originate from a human donor in good health, serving as a control. CDR3s include the opening cysteine and the closing phenylalanine or tryptophan. A D gene is named only where the DNA matches it firmly. Clone size appears in some rows only: once, few, many, or a class for an expanded clone.

J gene	D gene	clone size	V gene	CDR3 protein	CDR3 DNA
TRBJ2-7	-	many	TRBV6-1	CASSGSLAFTYEQYF	TGTGCCAGCAGTGGTAGTCTAGCGTTTACCTACGAGCAGTACTTC
TRBJ2-7	TRBD2	-	TRBV11-1	CASSSSLSGSSYEQYF	TGTGCCAGCAGCTCGTCCCTGAGCGGGAGCTCCTACGAGCAGTACTTC
TRBJ2-3	TRBD2	-	TRBV10-2	CASSGLVSGNTDTQYF	TGCGCCAGCAGTGGGTTGGTAAGCGGGAATACAGATACGCAGTATTTT
TRBJ1-3	-	-	TRBV30	CAWSVGGNSGNTIYF	TGTGCCTGGAGTGTGGGGGGAAACTCTGGAAACACCATATATTTT
TRBJ1-4	-	medium-sized	TRBV7-9	CVTQGRFNEKLFF	TGTGTTACCCAGGGCCGCTTCAATGAAAAACTGTTTTTT
TRBJ2-1	TRBD2	-	TRBV20-1	CSARTLAGVSNEQFF	TGCAGTGCTAGAACACTAGCGGGAGTCAGCAATGAGCAGTTCTTC
TRBJ2-3	-	-	TRBV2	CASSAGSHSTDTQYF	TGTGCCAGCAGCGCAGGGTCCCATAGCACAGATACGCAGTATTTT
TRBJ2-1	-	-	TRBV7-7	CASSLAPGGNNEQFF	TGTGCCAGCAGCTTAGCTCCAGGCGGCAACAATGAGCAGTTCTTC
TRBJ2-7	-	-	TRBV19	CASSPGYEQYF	TGTGCCAGCAGCCCCGGCTACGAGCAGTACTTC
TRBJ2-1	TRBD2	-	TRBV5-1	CASSMTSGSSYNEQFF	TGCGCCAGCAGCATGACTAGCGGGAGCTCCTACAATGAGCAGTTCTTC
TRBJ1-2	-	-	TRBV7-9	CASSLASSNYGYTF	TGTGCCAGCAGCTTAGCTTCCTCTAACTATGGCTACACCTTC
TRBJ2-6	-	-	TRBV9	CASSVERGSGANVLTF	TGTGCCAGCAGCGTAGAGAGGGGCTCTGGGGCCAACGTCCTGACTTTC
TRBJ2-5	TRBD2	-	TRBV15	CATSSWGGFQETQYF	TGTGCCACCAGCAGCTGGGGGGGATTCCAAGAGACCCAGTACTTC
TRBJ2-7	TRBD1	once	TRBV29-1	CSVPGQGAAYEQYF	TGCAGCGTACCCGGACAGGGGGCGGCCTACGAGCAGTACTTC
TRBJ2-4	TRBD2	many	TRBV12-3/TRBV12-4	CASSRLAGLAKNIQYF	TGTGCCAGCAGCCGACTAGCGGGGCTAGCCAAAAACATTCAGTACTTC
TRBJ1-5	-	many	TRBV28	CASSEKGPPKKPQHF	TGTGCCAGCAGTGAGAAAGGACCCCCAAAGAAGCCCCAGCATTTT
TRBJ2-1	TRBD2	-	TRBV7-1	CASSSDSGTSGGEQFF	TGTGCCAGCAGCTCCGACTCTGGGACTAGCGGAGGTGAGCAGTTCTTC
TRBJ1-5	-	many	TRBV7-2	CASSLGGGPAQPQHF	TGTGCCAGCAGCTTAGGGGGGGGCCCGGCTCAGCCCCAGCATTTT
TRBJ2-1	TRBD1	-	TRBV10-3	CAIRPGQGVPYNEQFF	TGTGCCATCAGACCGGGACAGGGGGTACCCTACAATGAGCAGTTCTTC
TRBJ2-6	-	many	TRBV11-2	CASSRRRPTSGANVLTF	TGTGCCAGCAGCCGGCGGAGACCCACCTCTGGGGCCAACGTCCTGACTTTC
TRBJ2-1	-	few	TRBV10-3	CASRPRVVLNKQFF	TGTGCCAGCAGACCTAGGGTCGTCCTCAATAAGCAGTTCTTC
TRBJ1-1	-	-	TRBV15	CATSRDLHRVGEAFF	TGTGCCACCAGCAGAGATTTACACAGGGTGGGTGAAGCTTTCTTT
TRBJ1-5	-	-	TRBV15	CATSRGKGAGGKQPQHF	TGTGCCACCAGCAGGGGTAAAGGAGCGGGAGGCAAGCAGCCCCAGCATTTT
TRBJ2-1	TRBD1	-	TRBV14	CASSQVHTGQGRREQFF	TGTGCCAGCAGCCAAGTCCACACGGGACAGGGGCGCCGTGAGCAGTTCTTC
TRBJ2-7	-	many	TRBV6-5	CASSYSRSPVQQYF	TGTGCCAGCAGTTACTCGAGGTCCCCCGTGCAGCAGTACTTC
TRBJ1-1	-	-	TRBV29-1	CSSVKGWSTEAFF	TGCAGCAGTGTGAAGGGCTGGAGCACTGAAGCTTTCTTT
TRBJ2-3	TRBD2	-	TRBV10-3	CAISEGTSGPDTQYF	TGTGCCATCAGTGAGGGGACTAGCGGGCCAGATACGCAGTATTTT